These 14 T cell receptor beta chains were all obtained from the same sample, sequenced in a study of blood T cells in healthy people across ages. The use of a sample-barcoded 5' primer and a J-beta primer mix characterized a second PCR of about 6 to 12 cycles. TCRdb independently ran MiXCR on the 5' RACE reads; one entry per CDR3 protein. The sample lists around 870,000 distinct CDR3 sequences; 25% to 30% were seen once. The sample consisted of blood. Receptor source: a woman of 80 years or more in good health.

This clonotype has ten or more counts. The gene calls are TRBV12-3 or TRBV12-4 and TRBJ2-1, with D possibly TRBD1 on 5 matching bases. V was shortened by 3 bases and J by 0 bases, with 12 bases between the two germline ends. The CDR3 consists of 16 residues. CDR3: CASSFRGQSSYNEQFF. The CDR3 DNA reads TGTGCCAGCAGTTTTAGGGGCCAGAGCTCCTACAATGAGCAGTTCTTC.

This clonotype was detected a few times. This clone may be a read error of a much larger clone one base away. The J gene is TRBJ2-1, the V gene TRBV7-9; 7 nucleotides agree with TRBD1. V lost 8 bases to trimming and J lost 10 bases; unmatched junction nucleotides: 8. Looked up from germline, CDR1 is SEHNR and CDR2 is FQNEAQ (reference sequence). This CDR3 is 12 amino acids long. CDR3 sequence: CASGQGDSEQFF. The CDR3 bases are TGTGCCAGCGGCCAAGGGGACAGCGAGCAGTTCTTC.

A note on this clonotype: A read error may account for a junction end that differs from germline. This chain links TRBV15 with TRBJ1-5; TRBD1 matches 7 bases. Germline CDR1 and CDR2: LNHNV and YYDKDF (reference sequence). The CDR3 extends over 15 amino acids. In DNA, the CDR3 is TGTGCCATCAGCAGAGGGGGCAGGGCGGGTCAGCCCCAGCATTTT. As protein: CAISRGGRAGQPQHF.

Ten or more counts support this clonotype. The chain joins TRBV5-5 to TRBJ1-6; possible D gene TRBD1, 5 bases. In germline, CDR1 is SGHKS, CDR2 YYEKEE (reference sequence). The CDR3 covers 16 residues. V lost 6 bases and J lost 5, with 18 bases in between. The CDR3 loop is CASTHRGVVDNSPLHF. Written as DNA, the CDR3 is TGTGCCAGCACCCATCGGGGGGTTGTGGATAATTCACCCCTCCACTTT.

At least ten counts were recorded for this clonotype. The gene calls are TRBV20-1 and TRBJ2-5, with 7 positions matching TRBD2. The junction had 2 bases not matched to a gene; V was cut back by 3 bases and J by 1 base. The germline CDR1 and CDR2 sequences are DFQATT and SNEGSKA (reference sequence). This CDR3 region has 13 residues. CDR3 DNA: TGCAGTGCTAGCTCTAGCGGCCAAGAGACCCAGTACTTC. Translating gives CSASSSGQETQYF.

The chain joins TRBV28 to TRBJ2-7; D unclear. The V end lost 7 bases, the J end lost 4 bases, and 23 bases lay between the germline ends. Germline V gene sequence: CDR1 MDHEN, CDR2 SYDVKM. The CDR3 is 16 residues long. CDR3 protein: CASTPLSAHHEYEQYF. The CDR3 nucleotides read TGTGCCAGCACCCCGCTCTCGGCCCACCACGAGTACGAGCAGTACTTC.

This clonotype was seen a few times. The rearrangement joins TRBV11-2 to TRBJ2-3; possibly TRBD1 for D (6 bases). Germline V lookup: CDR1 SGHAT, CDR2 FQNNGV. V lost 3 bases and J 4 bases, leaving 23 bases between the germline ends. This CDR3 contains 18 residues. The CDR3 nucleotides are TGTGCCAGCAGCTTCCGGGACACACCGCATTGGGGCGCAGATACGCAGTATTTT. Amino acids: CASSFRDTPHWGADTQYF.

This rearrangement joins TRBV11-3 to TRBJ2-1; D not resolved. The germline gives CDR1 SGHNT, CDR2 YENEEA. This CDR3 comprises 14 residues. Trimming left V 9 bases short and J 1 base short, with 13 bases between. Here the CDR3 DNA reads TGTGCCAGTGAAAGGTCGCGGTCCTACAATGAGCAGTTCTTC. Its translation is CASERSRSYNEQFF.

This clonotype was seen ten or more times. The genes are TRBV7-2 and TRBJ2-3; D might be TRBD2 (5 bases). The V and J ends lost 6 bases and 3 bases respectively, with 10 bases between them. Germline V gene sequence: CDR1 SGHTA, CDR2 FQGNSA. The CDR3 runs to 13 residues. In nucleotides, the CDR3 is TGTGCCAGCAGGTACCCGGGGACAGATACGCAGTATTTT. It yields the protein CASRYPGTDTQYF.

This clonotype was found many times. The chain employs TRBV9 and TRBJ2-3, with TRBD2 identical over 7 bases. Per germline, CDR1 SGDLS and CDR2 YYNGEE. V was clipped by 4 bases and J by 6 bases; unmatched bases: 8. The CDR3 spans 14 residues. CDR3 loop: CASSLTGGLDTQYF. The CDR3 DNA sequence: TGTGCCAGCAGCCTGACGGGGGGATTGGATACGCAGTATTTT.

The chain links TRBV27 to TRBJ1-2; the D is unclear. The ends were cut back, 3 bases at V and 8 bases at J, with 13 bases in the middle. There are 13 residues in the CDR3. From germline, CDR1 is MNHEY and CDR2 SMNVEV (reference sequence). CDR3 DNA: TGTGCCAGCAGTTTTATTGGGATCGGGGGCTACACCTTC. This codes for CASSFIGIGGYTF.

Of note for this clonotype: A much larger clone sits a single nucleotide away, making a read error possible. The rearrangement uses TRBV28 and TRBJ2-4, with unresolved D. CDR1 MDHEN and CDR2 SYDVKM come from the germline V gene. Trimming stripped 2 bases from V and 11 bases from J, with 10 bases between. This CDR3 spans 12 amino acids. The CDR3 spells CASSLRKNVQYF. The CDR3 DNA is TGTGCCAGCAGTTTACGAAAGAACGTTCAGTACTTC.

This clonotype was detected many times. The V call is TRBV6-2 or TRBV6-3, the J call TRBJ2-7, with 8 nucleotides matching TRBD2. CDR3 length: 14 residues. J lost 2 bases, V lost 7 bases, and 7 bases had no gene match. Germline V gene lookup returns CDR1 MNHEY and CDR2 SVGEGT. The CDR3 DNA reads TGTGCCAGCACCACGGGGGGGGCCCCCTACGAGCAGTACTTC. Protein: CASTTGGAPYEQYF.

The chain carries TRBV18 and TRBJ2-2; 8 nucleotides line up with TRBD1. The germline V gene encodes CDR1 KGHSH and CDR2 LQKENI. Unmatched junction bases numbered 5, after V lost 3 bases and J lost 2 bases. CDR3 length equals 16 residues. This CDR3 is CASSPSGGRNTGELFF. The CDR3 DNA follows: TGTGCCAGCTCACCTTCAGGGGGCCGCAACACCGGGGAGCTGTTTTTT.